Listed below are T cell receptor beta chains from one sample, sequenced in a study of T-cell memory formation after mild COVID-19. TCRdb processed the 5' RACE reads anew with MiXCR; each CDR3 protein has one entry. In the table there are about 320,000 distinct CDR3 sequences, 14% of which are singletons. Sequencing was performed on PBMCs or a T cell subset sorted from them (not recorded which). The receptors come from a man in his late teens or twenties who had mild COVID-19 (a few samples of this study predate the infection). Cell type and time point are not known. Each CDR3 is given with its conserved first and last residue. D genes are given only for firm matches.

D	V	J	CDR3
.	TRBV18	TRBJ2-1	CASSPLGRAPVGNEQFF
TRBD2	TRBV11-2	TRBJ2-1	CASSLGPAAGGYNEQFF
.	TRBV5-4	TRBJ1-1	CASSNRAGGLGTEAFF
.	TRBV18	TRBJ1-2	CASSPVGGRFRGYTF
.	TRBV7-6	TRBJ2-1	CASSLALGNEQFF
.	TRBV6-4	TRBJ1-2	CASSAEQGGYGYTF
TRBD1	TRBV7-9	TRBJ2-7	CASSLGQGNYEQYF
.	TRBV20-1	TRBJ2-1	CSVGGRGGGNEQFF
.	TRBV29-1	TRBJ2-6	CSVEVPVPYSGANVLTF
TRBD1	TRBV4-1	TRBJ1-4	CASSRGGTANEKLFF
.	TRBV21-1	TRBJ1-1	CASSRGMEAFF
.	TRBV18	TRBJ2-3	CASSLQGWSDTQYF
TRBD1	TRBV15	TRBJ1-5	CATSRRGTDQPQHF
.	TRBV27	TRBJ2-2	CASSRNRESGELFF
.	TRBV7-6	TRBJ2-2	CASSSLAGVTNTGELFF
.	TRBV20-1	TRBJ2-3	CSARDVLPDTQYF
.	TRBV5-1	TRBJ2-5	CASSMIAEETQYF
.	TRBV5-1	TRBJ1-1	CASSLTGNTEAFF
TRBD1	TRBV5-5	TRBJ1-2	CASSTDSGGYGYTF
.	TRBV11-2	TRBJ1-1	CASSPGRGAEAFF
TRBD1	TRBV7-8	TRBJ2-7	CASSSSGQGNEQYF
.	TRBV9	TRBJ2-4	CASSVDGNIQYF
.	TRBV4-3	TRBJ1-3	CASSQDATRGNTIYF
TRBD2	TRBV10-3	TRBJ2-2	CAINGRERGNGELFF
TRBD2	TRBV5-1	TRBJ2-3	CASSNWGLDADTQYF
.	TRBV6-2/TRBV6-3	TRBJ1-4	CASSSTATNEKLFF
.	TRBV15	TRBJ1-5	CATSRYAGTLHQPQHF
.	TRBV11-2	TRBJ2-1	CASSYWDGEQFF
TRBD1	TRBV7-2	TRBJ1-6	CASAGTGYSPLHF
.	TRBV5-4	TRBJ1-4	CASSLGQNNEKLFF
.	TRBV2	TRBJ2-1	CASSAQGYNEQFF
TRBD2	TRBV7-2	TRBJ2-5	CASSSLGLAGGETQYF
.	TRBV10-1	TRBJ2-3	CASGSPWGRSTDTQYF